The 10 T cell receptor beta chains given below trace back to one sample, sequenced in a study of identical twins. TCRdb fed the 5' RACE reads into MiXCR, producing one record per CDR3 protein. This sample has over 500,000 distinct CDR3 sequences, with 20% to 25% found just once. The sample was also reused in another study, on T cells expressing NK-cell markers.

The sample taken for sequencing was CD4+ T cells sorted from blood. These receptors all come from a woman between 18 and 30 years old in good health.

This clonotype was found a few times. The genes are TRBV15 and TRBJ2-3, with D unclear. The CDR3 totals 14 residues. V lost 3 bases to trimming and J lost 2 bases, with 9 bases between them. CDR1 and CDR2 (germline): LNHNV, YYDKDF (reference sequence). The CDR3, as DNA: TGTGCCACCAGCAGGGGCGGATACACAGATACGCAGTATTTT. Its translation: CATSRGGYTDTQYF. Full variable domain (missing parts from reference TRBV15 and TRBJ2-3): DAMVIQNPRYQVTQFGKPVTLSCSQTLNHNVMYWYQQKSSQAPKLLFHYYDKDFNNEADTPDNFQSRRPNTSFCFLDIRSPGLGDTAMYLCATSRGGYTDTQYFGPGTRLTVL.

The sample holds a few counts of this clonotype. The chain couples TRBV19 to TRBJ1-1; TRBD1 is a possible D gene (6 bases). The CDR3 has 15 residues. CDR1 and CDR2 from the germline V gene are LNHDA and SQIVND (reference sequence). V lost 3 bases and J lost 0, with 11 bases in between. Written as DNA, the CDR3 is TGTGCCAGTAGTATTGGGGGGCCCATGAACACTGAAGCTTTCTTT. It translates to CASSIGGPMNTEAFF.

The rearrangement joins TRBV6-1 to TRBJ2-1; 9 nucleotides match TRBD1. J gave up 12 bases and V 6 bases, and 15 bases lay outside the gene matches. This CDR3 region has 15 residues. Germline lookup yields CDR1 MNHNS and CDR2 SASEGT. As DNA, the CDR3 is TGTGCCAGCAGCTTCGCCGGGACAGGGCGCCGGGTGCAGTTCTTC. Translating it yields CASSFAGTGRRVQFF.

This clonotype was counted a few times. The chain employs TRBV5-1 and TRBJ2-5; TRBD2 matches 8 bases. The CDR3 loop spans 15 amino acids. V dropped 1 base and J dropped 5; count of bases not matched to a gene: 7. Per the germline V gene, CDR1 is SGHRS and CDR2 is YFSETQ. In nucleotides, the CDR3 is TGCGCCAGCAGCTTGAATTCGGGGGGGCGGGAGACCCAGTACTTC. The encoded protein is CASSLNSGGRETQYF.

This chain links TRBV19 with TRBJ2-7; D is undetermined. The V gene lost 4 bases and the J gene lost 2 bases, with 12 bases spanning the gap. The CDR3 covers 14 residues. CDR1 is LNHDA and CDR2 is SQIVND in the germline V gene (reference sequence). CDR3 region: CASSTRTVPYEQYF. The DNA of the CDR3 is TGTGCCAGTAGTACACGGACGGTCCCCTACGAGCAGTACTTC. Full variable domain (rest looked up from reference TRBV19 and TRBJ2-7): DGGITQSPKYLFRKEGQNVTLSCEQNLNHDAMYWYRQDPGQGLRLIYYSQIVNDFQKGDIAEGYSVSREKKESFPLTVTSAQKNPTAFYLCASSTRTVPYEQYFGPGTRLTVT.

This rearrangement joins TRBV5-1 to TRBJ1-1; D uncertain. The germline V gene encodes CDR1 SGHRS and CDR2 YFSETQ. This CDR3 is 17 amino acids long. The V gene lost 3 bases and the J gene lost 1 base, with 19 bases spanning the gap. The CDR3 DNA sequence: TGCGCCAGCAGCTCCCTTGAACTATCCCGGGGGAACACTGAAGCTTTCTTT. Encoded protein: CASSSLELSRGNTEAFF.

The V gene is TRBV5-1, the J gene TRBJ1-2; D may be TRBD1 (5 bases). Germline values: CDR1 SGHRS, CDR2 YFSETQ. The CDR3 contains 14 residues. V was pared by 7 bases and J by 0 bases, with 13 bases between. The CDR3 sequence: CASGASGSNYGYTF. For the CDR3, the DNA is TGCGCCAGCGGAGCTTCAGGGTCTAACTATGGCTACACCTTC.

The chain combines TRBV20-1 with TRBJ2-1, with D unresolved. The germline V gene encodes CDR1 DFQATT and CDR2 SNEGSKA (reference sequence). The V gene lost 5 bases and the J gene lost 14 bases, with 16 bases spanning the gap. This CDR3 has 11 residues. CDR3 DNA: TGCAGTGCTTACTTCCGGGTCCAGGAGTTCTTC. It translates to CSAYFRVQEFF.

The gene calls are TRBV20-1 and TRBJ2-1; the D call may be TRBD1 or TRBD2 (5 bases each). Germline V lookup: CDR1 DFQATT, CDR2 SNEGSKA (reference sequence). Trimming cost V 6 bases and J 10 bases, with 16 bases left between them. CDR3 size: 12 residues. The CDR3 region has the DNA TGCAGTGCGGGCCTGTGGGGGAGAGAGCAGTTCTTC. Its translation: CSAGLWGREQFF.

This clonotype was observed a few times. The chain joins TRBV5-1 to TRBJ1-1, with no clear D. V lost 2 bases to trimming and J lost 4 bases, with 9 bases between them. The CDR3 spans 13 residues. CDR1 and CDR2 (germline): SGHRS, YFSETQ. Written as DNA, the CDR3 is TGCGCCAGCAGCTTACATAGAACCACTGAAGCTTTCTTT. This gives the protein CASSLHRTTEAFF.